A single TCR beta chain is shown here with its context. Its antigen is unknown. Base qualities are not at hand, and no much larger clone is one base apart. The immunoSEQ Assay, a bias-controlled multiplex PCR, was used to amplify TCRbeta CDR3 regions from genomic DNA. On the study's bioinformatics: Nucleated cell counts per sample were estimated from amplification of reference gene primers within the assay. To quantify the absolute abundance of each unique TCRbeta CDR3 rearrangement, sequence reads were collapsed and filtered. For each sample, productive Simpson clonality was calculated as the square root of Simpson's diversity index across productive rearrangements. TCRdb's version of the immuneACCESS table is confined to in-frame rearrangements and falls short of the full clone set. An unresolved V gene accounts for under half of the shortfall where checked; the remainder is of unknown origin. V and J calls plus clone size are reproduced from that table; the DNA served to infer D and trimming. This sample has about 140,000 clones in its table, and over 60% of those were observed once. Approximately 16% of the sample rests with the top ten.

This entry is derived from a study of blood T cell repertoires in COVID-19 (dated by TCRdb to about 2020). Turning to the overall study: Collaborator samples came from the United States, Italy and Spain and covered acute and convalescent phases of COVID-19. The material from the prospective study consisted of cDNA or gDNA derived from T cells, B-cell-depleted T cells, or PBMCs. Deeply sampled blood TCRbeta repertoires from subjects exposed to, actively infected with, or recovered from COVID-19 were included in the dataset. The repertoires were made available in a free public database intended to serve as a resource for research on the immune response to SARS-CoV-2. Samples were obtained from the ongoing ImmuneRACE study (first 160 participants) and from 1,254 subjects provided by 6 global collaborators. Sample metadata almost always included a de-identified subject ID, COVID-19 status, age in years and sex. Where available, HLA class I and class II types were obtained from metadata supplied by the sample provider rather than from assay-based typing. Overall study outcomes, separate from this receptor: The quantity of clinical and demographic metadata differed by source and by participant and was supplied without curation.

For CDR1 and CDR2, the germline V gene lists SGHAT and FQNNGV. From the cysteine through the phenylalanine, the CDR3 covers 13 amino acids. Here the CDR3 DNA is all that survives: 39 bases in frame from base 1. V and J lose 4 bases and 4 bases, and a span of 10 bases separates them. The collaborating institutions used their own protocols to collect whole blood in K2EDTA tubes. For TCRbeta analysis, collaborator samples were shipped as frozen whole blood, as isolated PBMCs, or as DNA extracted from either sample type. The chain is assembled from TRBV11-2 and TRBJ1-1, with the D segment identity uncertain. This TCR was recovered from a man aged 50 to 59 with acute or convalescent COVID-19. Sequenced input: peripheral blood. This receptor carries the CDR3 CASSWRVGTEAFF. The DNA is TGTGCCAGCAGCTGGAGGGTGGGCACTGAAGCTTTCTTT. The entire variable domain, with the stretches around the CDR3 drawn from the reference TRBV11-2 and TRBJ1-1 proteins, is EAGVAQSPRYKIIEKRQSVAFWCNPISGHATLYWYQQILGQGPKLLIQFQNNGVVDDSQLPKDRFSAERLKGVDSTLKIQPAKLEDSAVYLCASSWRVGTEAFFGQGTRLTVV.